The clone carrying this TCR beta chain occurred a few times. Antigen specificity is unknown. The investigators amplified TCR beta CDR3 regions from RNA transcripts. The HTBI set primed first-round TCR CDR3 RT-PCR. A single record per CDR3 protein comes from TCRdb applying MiXCR to the multiplex PCR reads. This repertoire shows a few hundred thousand distinct CDR3 sequences, 14% found once; its top ten account for approximately 15%. The data were obtained in a study of T cells in Graves' hyperthyroidism and ophthalmopathy. Overall study findings and caveats: Most clonotypes expanded in the thyroid (above 0.001) were also present in blood.

The CDR3 length is 15 residues. Trimming took off 6 bases at V and 9 bases at J, with 21 bases between the two ends. Calling Graves' hyperthyroidism stable meant ophthalmopathy did not progress within 18 months. Sequenced: blood. This receptor was taken from a woman in her 40s with Graves' hyperthyroidism. The chain joins TRBV12-3 or TRBV12-4 to TRBJ2-4; D might be TRBD1 or TRBD2, each matching 7 bases. This CDR3 is CASSPTRGGISIQYF. As DNA, the CDR3 is TGTGCCAGCAGCCCCACCAGGGGGGGGATCAGCATTCAGTACTTC.